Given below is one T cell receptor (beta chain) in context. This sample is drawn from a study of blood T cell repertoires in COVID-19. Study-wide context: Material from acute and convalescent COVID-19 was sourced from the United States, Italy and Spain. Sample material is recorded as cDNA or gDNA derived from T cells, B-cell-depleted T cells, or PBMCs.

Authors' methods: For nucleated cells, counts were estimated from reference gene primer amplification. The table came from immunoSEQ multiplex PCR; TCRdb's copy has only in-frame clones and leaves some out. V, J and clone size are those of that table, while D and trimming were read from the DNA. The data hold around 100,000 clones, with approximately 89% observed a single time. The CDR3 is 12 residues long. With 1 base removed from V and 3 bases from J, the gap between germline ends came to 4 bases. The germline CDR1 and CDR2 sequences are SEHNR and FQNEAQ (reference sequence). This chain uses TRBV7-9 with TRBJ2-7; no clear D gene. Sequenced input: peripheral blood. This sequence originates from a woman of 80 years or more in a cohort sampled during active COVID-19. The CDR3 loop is CASSLDFYEQYF. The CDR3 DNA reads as TGTGCCAGCAGCTTAGACTTCTACGAGCAGTACTTC. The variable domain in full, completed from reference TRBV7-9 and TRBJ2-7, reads DTGVSQNPRHKITKRGQNVTFRCDPISEHNRLYWYRQTLGQGPEFLTYFQNEAQLEKSRLLSDRFSAERPKGSFSTLEIQRTEQGDSAMYLCASSLDFYEQYFGPGTRLTVT.